These 14 T cell receptor beta chains share one sample of origin, sequenced in a study of T cell repertoires in cytomegalovirus infection. The antigens of these receptors remain unknown. Each CDR3 protein is one row after TCRdb ran MiXCR on the reads. The table lists approximately 1,000,000 distinct CDR3 sequences, approximately 31% of them singletons. The sample was cultured CD8+ T cells from PBMCs, taken from culture after CMV antigen stimulation. These receptors were collected from a human donor in good health (CMV status not recorded). Some clones in this sample may be carry-over from other donors' samples.

The chain joins TRBV4-2 to TRBJ1-2; D ambiguous. CDR3 length: 15 amino acids. Trimming shortened V by 4 bases and J by 1 base, and 13 bases separated the two germline ends. Per germline, CDR1 LGHNA and CDR2 YNFKEQ. CDR3 in amino acids: CASSPPTPDNYGYTF. The CDR3 nucleotides read TGTGCCAGCAGCCCCCCGACACCAGATAACTATGGCTACACCTTC.

The CDR3 is CASSLDGDRGMNTEAFF. For the CDR3, the DNA is TGTGCCAGCAGTTTAGATGGCGATAGGGGCATGAACACTGAAGCTTTCTTT. The rearrangement links TRBV27 to TRBJ1-1, with D possibly TRBD1 on 5 matching bases. The V end lost 2 bases, the J end lost 0 bases, and 16 bases lay between the germline ends. This CDR3 is built from 17 residues. Germline V gene lookup returns CDR1 MNHEY and CDR2 SMNVEV (reference sequence).

For this clonotype: At one of its ends the junction is not consistent with the germline gene, which may arise from a read error. The rearrangement joins TRBV4-1 to TRBJ1-4; D remains ambiguous. This CDR3 has 16 residues. Germline CDR1 and CDR2: MGHRA and YSYEKL. The CDR3: CASSQEKGPAREKLFF. The CDR3 coding sequence is TGTGCCAGCAGCCAAGAAAAGGGCCCCGCGAGGGAGAAACTGTTTTTT.

The rearrangement uses TRBV29-1 and TRBJ1-2, with D unresolved. This CDR3 is built from 14 residues. V was cut by 1 base and J by 4 bases, with 13 bases left in between. Germline V gene lookup returns CDR1 SQVTM and CDR2 ANQGSEA. The CDR3 reads CSVEGAPFGYGYTF. The CDR3, as DNA: TGCAGCGTTGAAGGCGCACCGTTTGGCTATGGCTACACCTTC.

The table lists this clonotype with a few counts. The chain is built from TRBV9 and TRBJ1-1; D might be TRBD1 (5 bases). CDR1 is SGDLS and CDR2 is YYNGEE in the germline V gene. The CDR3 spans 15 residues. Trimming pared 3 bases from V and 7 bases from J, leaving 19 bases between. The CDR3 DNA is TGTGCCAGCAGCGCGGACCCGGGACGGGGTAATGAAGCTTTCTTT. Protein: CASSADPGRGNEAFF.

This clonotype showed up just a few times. This chain's CDR3 is CASSDPERGRVEAFF. The CDR3 DNA is TGCGCCAGCAGTGACCCCGAGAGGGGTCGGGTTGAAGCTTTCTTT. The chain employs TRBV10-2 and TRBJ1-1; D is perhaps TRBD1 (5 bases). CDR3 length: 15 amino acids. V gave up 3 bases and J gave up 7 bases, with 18 bases separating them. Germline V gene sequence: CDR1 WSHSY, CDR2 SAAADI.

The chain is built from TRBV24-1 and TRBJ2-3; 8 nucleotides align to TRBD1. The CDR3 length is 16 residues. V lost 3 bases and J lost 3; bases outside the gene matches: 7. The germline V gene encodes CDR1 KGHDR and CDR2 SFDVKD. CDR3 in amino acids: CATSDPRDRRTDTQYF. The CDR3 bases are TGTGCCACCAGTGATCCGCGGGACAGGAGGACAGATACGCAGTATTTT.

Ten or more counts support this clonotype. This chain connects TRBV12-5 to TRBJ2-2, with 7 bases lining up with TRBD1. Germline lookup yields CDR1 LGHNT and CDR2 FRNRAP. The CDR3 is made up of 18 amino acids. Trimming at V came to 0 bases and at J to 4 bases, leaving 11 bases not matched to a gene. The CDR3 nucleotides are TGTGCTAGTGGTTTGGTTGACAGGGCTAGGGAAGGCACCGGGGAGCTGTTTTTT. This translates into CASGLVDRAREGTGELFF.

CDR3 sequence: CASSIGSGATDTQYF. CDR3 nucleotide sequence: TGTGCCAGTAGTATTGGTAGCGGGGCCACAGATACGCAGTATTTT. The chain has TRBV19 and TRBJ2-3; 8 nucleotides agree with TRBD2. Germline assignment: CDR1 LNHDA and CDR2 SQIVND (reference sequence). This CDR3 has 15 residues. V was clipped by 3 bases and J by 2 bases; unmatched bases: 4.

This clonotype appeared many times. This chain connects TRBV10-2 to TRBJ2-3; 9 nucleotides agree with TRBD2. The CDR3 totals 15 residues. Unmatched junction bases numbered 5, after V lost 2 bases and J lost 5 bases. The germline CDR1 and CDR2 sequences are WSHSY and SAAADI. DNA for the CDR3: TGCGCCAGCAGTGAGGTTAGCGGGGGCAAAGATACGCAGTATTTT. This translates into CASSEVSGGKDTQYF.

For this clonotype: A much larger clonotype is one base distant, so this may be a read error. The chain joins TRBV24-1 to TRBJ2-3; 8 nucleotides line up with TRBD1. The CDR3 length is 16 residues. CDR1 and CDR2 (germline): KGHDR, SFDVKD. After removal of 5 bases from V and 1 base from J, the junction contained 7 bases not matched to a gene. The DNA of the CDR3 is TGTGCCACCAGTGGACGGACAGGGACTCGCACAGATACGCAGTATTTT. As protein: CATSGRTGTRTDTQYF.

This clonotype was counted ten times or more. V gene TRBV7-6 combines with J gene TRBJ1-3; tentative D call: TRBD1 (6 bases). This CDR3 spans 14 amino acids. V shed 5 bases and J shed 7 bases, with 15 bases lying between them. Germline V gene data show CDR1 as SGHVS and CDR2 as FNYEAQ. The chain's CDR3 is CASSVGTSMNTIYF. The CDR3 DNA is TGTGCCAGCAGCGTCGGGACATCCATGAACACCATATATTTT.

This clonotype was seen more than once but under ten times. V usage is TRBV14 and J usage is TRBJ2-1; TRBD1 aligns across 10 bases. This CDR3 is 14 amino acids long. CDR1 SGHDN and CDR2 FVKESK come from the germline V gene. V lost 4 bases and J lost 7; bases outside the gene matches: 4. CDR3 protein: CASSRDRGLNEQFF. CDR3 DNA: TGTGCCAGCAGCCGGGACAGGGGTCTGAATGAGCAGTTCTTC.

V usage is TRBV7-6 and J usage is TRBJ2-7, with a possible D match to TRBD1 (5 bases). The length of the CDR3 is 15 residues. CDR1 and CDR2 from the germline V gene are SGHVS and FNYEAQ. Between the trimmed V and J ends, which lost 3 bases and 5 bases, there was a span of 17 bases. The CDR3 region has the DNA TGTGCCAGCAGCTTTTCGGCGCCAGGGCAAGACGAGCAGTACTTC. This codes for CASSFSAPGQDEQYF.